This TCR beta chain was documented in a study of blood T cell repertoires in COVID-19. The assay was immunoSEQ multiplex PCR, and TCRdb's table has in-frame clones only and misses some. The top ten hold around 5.9% of the sample, which has fewer than 250,000 clones, under 85% seen once. The sequenced sample was peripheral blood. The source of this sequence is a human donor in a cohort sampled during active COVID-19.

The CDR3 region has the DNA TGTGCCAGCAGTTTAGAGCGCAGAGGGAGGGCCAACAATGAGCAGTTCTTC. Its protein product is CASSLERRGRANNEQFF. The V call is TRBV28, the J call TRBJ2-1; TRBD2 matches at 7 bases. The V gene end was trimmed by 2 bases and the J gene end by 5 bases; junction bases not matched to a gene: 12. The CDR3 is 17 residues long. Germline values: CDR1 MDHEN, CDR2 SYDVKM.